These 18 T cell receptor beta chains were sequenced from one sample in a study of early T cells in non-severe SARS-CoV-2 infection. A single record per CDR3 protein comes from TCRdb applying MiXCR to the 5' RACE reads. The sample holds approximately 39,000 distinct CDR3 sequences, approximately 10% seen once. The specimen was whole blood. The receptors shown here come from an adult who was a healthcare worker with PCR-confirmed SARS-CoV-2 infection or an uninfected control (not recorded which).

This clonotype was observed at least ten times. The chain couples TRBV7-2 to TRBJ2-7; a possible D gene is TRBD1 (8 bases). Germline V lookup: CDR1 SGHTA, CDR2 FQGNSA. Trimming stripped 5 bases from V and 0 bases from J, with 23 bases between. The CDR3 contains 18 residues. The CDR3 DNA reads as TGTGCCAGCAGCCAGGGGGCTAGCGGAATAACGAGCTCCTACGAGCAGTACTTC. Translated: CASSQGASGITSSYEQYF.

This clonotype was counted a single time. Here the CDR3 DNA reads TGCAGCGCTGCGCAGGGAAGTCAAGAGACCCAGTACTTC. Residues: CSAAQGSQETQYF. This chain links TRBV29-1 with TRBJ2-5, with D perhaps matching TRBD1 (5 bases). This CDR3 has 13 amino acids. CDR1 is SQVTM, CDR2 ANQGSEA, per germline. V gave up 7 bases and J gave up 2 bases, with 14 bases separating them.

This clonotype came up many times. V usage is TRBV6-5 and J usage is TRBJ1-1; D gene uncertain. Germline V lookup: CDR1 MNHEY, CDR2 SVGAGI. The CDR3 covers 13 residues. V was trimmed by 1 base and J by 5 bases, leaving 8 bases between them. The CDR3 sequence is CASSYLGGTEAFF. CDR3 bases: TGTGCCAGCAGTTACTTGGGTGGAACTGAAGCTTTCTTT.

This clonotype was recorded at least ten times. The chain couples TRBV5-4 to TRBJ2-1; possible D gene TRBD2, 6 bases. The germline V gene encodes CDR1 SGHNT and CDR2 YYREEE (reference sequence). Between the trimmed V and J ends, which lost 2 bases and 10 bases, there was a span of 16 bases. The CDR3 length is 14 residues. The CDR3 loop is CASSLFRGTGEQFF. The DNA for the CDR3 is TGTGCCAGCAGCTTATTCCGGGGGACGGGGGAGCAGTTCTTC.

This clonotype was recorded at least ten times. CDR3 DNA: TGTGCCAGCAGTTTAAACAGACACACTGAAGCTTTCTTT. Translation gives CASSLNRHTEAFF. The chain recombines TRBV12-3 or TRBV12-4 with TRBJ1-1; D call uncertain. This CDR3 has 13 residues. V lost 2 bases and J 3 bases, leaving 7 bases between the germline ends.

The rearrangement joins TRBV9 to TRBJ1-4, with TRBD1 matching over 7 bases. V lost 4 bases to trimming and J lost 3 bases; unmatched junction nucleotides: 3. CDR3 length: 14 residues. Germline-derived CDR1 and CDR2 are SGDLS and YYNGEE. The CDR3 spells CASSSQGANEKLFF. CDR3 nucleotide sequence: TGTGCCAGCAGCTCGCAGGGGGCTAATGAAAAACTGTTTTTT. Full variable domain (rest looked up from reference TRBV9 and TRBJ1-4): DSGVTQTPKHLITATGQRVTLRCSPRSGDLSVYWYQQSLDQGLQFLIQYYNGEERAKGNILERFSAQQFPDLHSELNLSSLELGDSALYFCASSSQGANEKLFFGSGTQLSVL.

This clonotype was seen repeatedly, ten times or more. The chain recombines TRBV30 with TRBJ1-5; the match to TRBD1 covers 10 bases. The CDR3 loop spans 13 amino acids. Trimming took 3 bases from V and 7 from J; bases not matched to a gene: 3. Germline V gene data show CDR1 as GTSNPN and CDR2 as SVGIG (reference sequence). The CDR3 DNA follows: TGTGCCTGGAGAGGGACAGGGGACCAGCCCCAGCATTTT. Translation: CAWRGTGDQPQHF.

Ten or more counts support this clonotype. The chain employs TRBV12-3 or TRBV12-4 and TRBJ1-2, with D maybe TRBD1 (6 bases). The CDR3 has 16 amino acids. V lost 2 bases and J 7 bases, leaving 20 bases between the germline ends. This chain's CDR3 is CASSLTGLAELGGYTF. The CDR3 DNA sequence: TGTGCCAGCAGTTTAACAGGGTTGGCCGAATTGGGTGGCTACACCTTC.

This clonotype was counted at least ten times. The chain joins TRBV7-7 to TRBJ2-3; D might be TRBD1 (5 bases). This CDR3 contains 14 residues. The V end lost 1 base, the J end lost 3 bases, and 8 bases lay between the germline ends. Germline assignment: CDR1 SSHAT and CDR2 FNYEAQ (reference sequence). CDR3 amino acids: CASSLGGRTDTQYF. The CDR3 nucleotides are TGTGCCAGCAGCTTAGGGGGCCGAACAGATACGCAGTATTTT.

Many counts were recorded for this clonotype. The chain is built from TRBV20-1 and TRBJ2-7; D is perhaps TRBD1 (6 bases). Germline CDR1 is DFQATT and CDR2 is SNEGSKA (reference sequence). The CDR3 covers 13 residues. V was trimmed by 4 bases and J by 2 bases, leaving 12 bases between them. The CDR3 is CSATNRDPYEQYF. The CDR3 DNA is TGCAGTGCTACCAACAGGGACCCCTACGAGCAGTACTTC.

J is TRBJ1-1 and V is TRBV7-9; 8 positions agree with TRBD1. The CDR3 totals 15 residues. The trim removed 4 bases at V and 3 bases at J, leaving 7 bases unmatched. Germline CDR1 is SEHNR and CDR2 is FQNEAQ (reference sequence). CDR3 nucleotide sequence: TGTGCCAGCAGCTCTACAGGGGGTGTTGACACTGAAGCTTTCTTT. It specifies CASSSTGGVDTEAFF.

This clonotype occurred many times. The CDR3 loop reads CASRISGGFGETQYF. In nucleotides, the CDR3 is TGTGCCAGCAGGATTAGCGGGGGGTTTGGAGAGACCCAGTACTTC. The V and J genes are TRBV6-2 or TRBV6-3 and TRBJ2-5; TRBD2 matches 10 bases. The CDR3 loop spans 15 amino acids. Trimming removed 6 bases from V and 4 bases from J; junction bases left unmatched: 8. Germline CDR1 and CDR2: MNHEY and SVGEGT.

The chain recombines TRBV29-1 with TRBJ1-1; 11 bases agree with TRBD1. The germline gives CDR1 SQVTM, CDR2 ANQGSEA. J gave up 0 bases and V 4 bases, and 7 bases lay outside the gene matches. This CDR3 comprises 16 residues. CDR3: CSVVRDRGFMNTEAFF. The CDR3 DNA reads TGCAGCGTTGTTAGGGACAGGGGGTTCATGAACACTGAAGCTTTCTTT. The full variable domain, with the rest looked up from reference TRBV29-1 and TRBJ1-1, is SAVISQKPSRDICQRGTSLTIQCQVDSQVTMMFWYRQQPGQSLTLIATANQGSEATYESGFVIDKFPISRPNLTFSTLTVSNMSPEDSSIYLCSVVRDRGFMNTEAFFGQGTRLTVV.

This clonotype showed up just a few times. The genes are TRBV29-1 and TRBJ1-1; D is unresolved. CDR1 is SQVTM, CDR2 ANQGSEA, per germline. V lost 0 bases, J lost 1 base, and 12 bases lay in between. This CDR3 spans 15 amino acids. The CDR3 coding sequence is TGCAGCGTTGAAGAAAGGGAGGGTTGGAACACTGAAGCTTTCTTT. As protein: CSVEEREGWNTEAFF.

This clonotype was counted many times. The CDR3 protein is CSAIRLAGSADTQYF. DNA of the CDR3: TGCAGCGCTATACGACTAGCGGGGTCCGCAGATACGCAGTATTTT. This chain joins TRBV29-1 and TRBJ2-3; TRBD2 matches 11 bases. Trimming removed 7 bases from V and 4 bases from J; junction bases left unmatched: 10. This CDR3 region has 15 residues. CDR1 is SQVTM and CDR2 is ANQGSEA in the germline V gene.

Comments on this clonotype: Given a much more abundant clone one base away, this may be a read error. This sequence joins TRBV7-9 and TRBJ1-1, with D maybe TRBD1 (5 bases). The CDR3 covers 13 residues. CDR1 SEHNR and CDR2 FQNEAQ come from the germline V gene (reference sequence). CDR3 sequence: CDSSPQANTEAFF. For the CDR3, the DNA is TGTGACAGCAGCCCACAGGCGAACACTGAAGCTTTCTTT. The full variable domain, in which reference TRBV7-9 and TRBJ1-1 provide the parts outside the CDR3, is DTGVSQNPRHKITKRGQNVTFRCDPISEHNRLYWYRQTLGQGPEFLTYFQNEAQLEKSRLLSDRFSAERPKGSFSTLEIQRTEQGDSAMYLCDSSPQANTEAFFGQGTRLTVV.

At least ten counts were recorded for this clonotype. J is TRBJ2-1 and V is TRBV7-9; the D is unclear. From germline, CDR1 is SEHNR and CDR2 FQNEAQ (reference sequence). This CDR3 is 15 amino acids long. V dropped 3 bases and J dropped 4 bases, with 13 bases sitting between them. The CDR3 DNA is TGTGCCAGCAGCTTCCGGGCGGCTGGGTACAATGAGCAGTTCTTC. Translation: CASSFRAAGYNEQFF. Filled out from reference TRBV7-9 and TRBJ2-1, the complete variable domain reads DTGVSQNPRHKITKRGQNVTFRCDPISEHNRLYWYRQTLGQGPEFLTYFQNEAQLEKSRLLSDRFSAERPKGSFSTLEIQRTEQGDSAMYLCASSFRAAGYNEQFFGPGTRLTVL.

This clonotype appeared many times. The V call is TRBV5-6, the J call TRBJ1-6; D possibly corresponds to TRBD1 (6 bases). Germline values: CDR1 SGHDT, CDR2 YYEEEE. The length of the CDR3 is 15 residues. V lost 6 bases, J lost 8 bases, and 18 bases lay in between. In DNA, the CDR3 is TGTGCCAGCACCACTAATCAGGGGCACGATTCACCCCTCCACTTT. It codes for CASTTNQGHDSPLHF.